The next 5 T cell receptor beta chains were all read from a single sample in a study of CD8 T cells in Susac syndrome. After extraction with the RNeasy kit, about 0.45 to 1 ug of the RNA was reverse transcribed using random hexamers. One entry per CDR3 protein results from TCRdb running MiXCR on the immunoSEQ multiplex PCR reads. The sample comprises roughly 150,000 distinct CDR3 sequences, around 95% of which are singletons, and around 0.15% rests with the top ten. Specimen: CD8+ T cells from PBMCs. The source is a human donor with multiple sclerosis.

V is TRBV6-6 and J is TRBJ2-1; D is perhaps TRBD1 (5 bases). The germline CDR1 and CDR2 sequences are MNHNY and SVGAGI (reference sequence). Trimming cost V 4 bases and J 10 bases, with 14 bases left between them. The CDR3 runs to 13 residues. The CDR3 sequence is CASSLSGPGEQFF. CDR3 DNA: TGTGCCAGCAGTTTGTCAGGGCCAGGCGAGCAGTTCTTC.

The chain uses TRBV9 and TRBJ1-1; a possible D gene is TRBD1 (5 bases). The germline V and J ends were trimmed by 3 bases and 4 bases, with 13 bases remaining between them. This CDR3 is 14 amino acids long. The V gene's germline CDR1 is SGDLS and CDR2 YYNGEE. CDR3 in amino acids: CASSAGRTSTEAFF. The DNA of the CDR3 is TGTGCCAGCAGCGCGGGACGGACGAGCACTGAAGCTTTCTTT.

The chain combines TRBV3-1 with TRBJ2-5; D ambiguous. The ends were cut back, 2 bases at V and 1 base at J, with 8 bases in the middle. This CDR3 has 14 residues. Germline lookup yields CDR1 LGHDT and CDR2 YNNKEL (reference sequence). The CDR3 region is CASSQFPGQETQYF. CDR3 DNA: TGTGCCAGCAGCCAATTCCCCGGCCAAGAGACCCAGTACTTC.

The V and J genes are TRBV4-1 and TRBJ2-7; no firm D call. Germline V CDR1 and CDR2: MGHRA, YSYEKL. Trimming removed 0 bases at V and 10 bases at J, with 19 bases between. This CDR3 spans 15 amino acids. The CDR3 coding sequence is TGCGCCAGCAGCCAAGATCTGGCAGTTAAGACGAGCCAGTACTTC. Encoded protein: CASSQDLAVKTSQYF.

The CDR3 region has the DNA TGTGCCAGCCTGGATGAGCAGTTCTTC. Its protein is CASLDEQFF. The genes are TRBV2 and TRBJ2-1, with D unresolved. The CDR3 totals 9 residues. The germline CDR1 and CDR2 sequences are SNHLY and FYNNEI. Deletions cut 8 bases from V and 8 bases from J, with 4 bases between.